This T cell receptor (beta chain) was sequenced in a study of cytomegalovirus exposure and HLA in healthy donors. General study results and limits: One later analysis reportedly identified an Asian-associated ancestry cluster that showed fewer N-insertions than the roughly 620-donor mean.

Both 60 Vbeta primers and 13 Jbeta primers went into the PCR. Clones were read by immunoSEQ multiplex PCR, and TCRdb kept only the in-frame ones, dropping some. The sample lists 170,000 or so clones, around three quarters occurring once. In germline, CDR1 is SGHTA, CDR2 FQGTGA. The ends were cut back, 2 bases at V and 2 bases at J, with 13 bases in the middle. The CDR3 sequence is 15 residues long. A word on this clone: The antigen is not known.

What was sequenced was PBMCs. The V gene is TRBV7-3, the J gene TRBJ2-7; a possible D gene is TRBD2 (5 bases). The TCR sequence derives from a boy between 10 and 17 years old in good health and CMV-seronegative. The CDR3 sequence is CASSLGLAPPYEQYF. DNA of the CDR3: TGTGCCAGCAGCTTAGGGCTAGCCCCCCCCTACGAGCAGTACTTC.